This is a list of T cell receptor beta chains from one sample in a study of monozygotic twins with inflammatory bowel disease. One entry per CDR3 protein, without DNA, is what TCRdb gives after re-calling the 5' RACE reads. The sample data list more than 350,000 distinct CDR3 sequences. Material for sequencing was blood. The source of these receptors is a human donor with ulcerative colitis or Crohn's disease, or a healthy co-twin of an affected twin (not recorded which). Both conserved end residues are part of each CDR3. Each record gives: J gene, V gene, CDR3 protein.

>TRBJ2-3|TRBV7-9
CASSPRLALSTDTQYF
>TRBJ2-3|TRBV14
CASSQVFSPQDTQYF
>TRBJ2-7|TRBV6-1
CASTTAVSSSYEQYF
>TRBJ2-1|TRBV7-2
CASTPRGADNEQFF
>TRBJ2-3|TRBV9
CASSPDHQGADTQYF
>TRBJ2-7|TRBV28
CASSLQGQGFHEQYF
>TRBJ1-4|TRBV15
CATSSRGQGPEKLFF
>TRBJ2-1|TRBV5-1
CASSLYSGGPQNEQFF
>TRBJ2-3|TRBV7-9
CASSATSGTDTQYF
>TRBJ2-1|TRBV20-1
CSARLAGAFYNEQFF
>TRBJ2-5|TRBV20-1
CSGVERRRGETQYF
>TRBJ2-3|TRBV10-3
CAISDGGTGVGDTQYF
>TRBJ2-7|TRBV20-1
CSASPPERLYEQYF
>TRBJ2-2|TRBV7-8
CASSLALGQGVANTGELFF
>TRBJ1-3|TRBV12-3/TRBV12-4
CASSSTGAVTIYF
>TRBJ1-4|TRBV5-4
CASSPDGANEKLFF
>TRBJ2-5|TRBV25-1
CASSESTKQETQYF
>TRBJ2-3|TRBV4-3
CASSQGGVDTQYF
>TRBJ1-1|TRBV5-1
CASSLLPEMNTEAFF
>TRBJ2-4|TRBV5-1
CASSPGTSFNIQYF
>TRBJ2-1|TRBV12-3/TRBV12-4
CASSSHGTANEQFF
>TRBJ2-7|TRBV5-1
CASRGQDSSYEQYF
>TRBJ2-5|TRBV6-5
CASSYFRQGEAETQYF
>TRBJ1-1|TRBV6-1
CASSQVFENTEAFF
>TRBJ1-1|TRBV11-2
CASSLEVTPQGAGTEAFF
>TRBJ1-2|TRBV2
CASSEEQDPYGYTF
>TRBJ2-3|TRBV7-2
CASSSNRAHTDTQYF
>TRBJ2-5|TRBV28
CASRNGGIQETQYF
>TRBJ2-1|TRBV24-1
CATRGGVAGLRDEQFF
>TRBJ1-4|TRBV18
CASSYNSGEKLFF
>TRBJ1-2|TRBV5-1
CASSSEVNYGYTF
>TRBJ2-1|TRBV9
CASSARTENSYNEQFF
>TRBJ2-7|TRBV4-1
CASSQGGAGGVYEQYF
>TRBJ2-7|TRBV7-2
CASSPGSGKLEQYF
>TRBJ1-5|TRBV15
CATSRDYQPQHF
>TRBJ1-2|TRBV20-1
CSAKMRDLGYTF
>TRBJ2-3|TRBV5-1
CASSLAGTSGSLDTQYF
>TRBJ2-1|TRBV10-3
CAISESTSGGDEQFF
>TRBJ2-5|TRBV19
CASSIDRWRGLQETQYF
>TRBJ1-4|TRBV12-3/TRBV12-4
CASGPLFKEKLFF
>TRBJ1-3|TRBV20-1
CSALGGGARGNTIYF
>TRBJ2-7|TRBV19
CASSIYPPVGAYEQYF
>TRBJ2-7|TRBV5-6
CASSAGREQYF
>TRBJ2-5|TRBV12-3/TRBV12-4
CASSQRGVIETQYF
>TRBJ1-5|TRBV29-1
CSIKGSNQPQHF
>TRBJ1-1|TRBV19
CASSMVQANTEAFF
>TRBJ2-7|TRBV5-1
CASSLGSDRAGDEQYF
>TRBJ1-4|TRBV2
CASSAGRTDFHEKLFF
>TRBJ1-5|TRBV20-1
CSAPPPAQRSNQPQHF
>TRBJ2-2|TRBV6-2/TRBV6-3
CASSGTSAQAAGELFF
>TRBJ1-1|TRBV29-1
CSVDRGGEAFF
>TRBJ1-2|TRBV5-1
CASSLIGGDYGYTF
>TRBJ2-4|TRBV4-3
CASSLRVRGPWAKNIQYF
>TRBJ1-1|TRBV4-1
CASSQAWTAMNTEAFF
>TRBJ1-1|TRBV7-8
CASSLEGGLYTEAFF